This is a list of T cell receptor beta chains from one sample in a study of T-cell reconstitution after alpha-beta-depleted transplantation in children. One entry per CDR3 protein results from TCRdb running MiXCR on the PCR reads. The sample lists a few hundred thousand distinct CDR3 sequences; 9.7% were seen once. Sequenced material: PBMCs from the stem cell graft donor, taken from the stem cell graft. All receptors come from a human donor who donated a stem cell graft to a child with SCID. The CDR3 runs from the conserved cysteine through the conserved F or W. A D gene is named only where the DNA matches it firmly. The listing skips clone size in some rows; elsewhere it reads once, few, many or a size class.

CDR3nt | CDR3aa | d_gene | j_gene | v_gene | abundance
TGTGCCAGCAGCTTCCGGCAGGGGGCAGACACTGAAGCTTTCTTT | CASSFRQGADTEAFF | TRBD1 | TRBJ1-1 | TRBV7-2 | .
TGTGCTAGTGGTTGGGACAGGCAAGAGACCCAGTACTTC | CASGWDRQETQYF | TRBD1 | TRBJ2-5 | TRBV12-5 | .
TGCGCCAGCAGCTTGGGGCCGGCAGGGGGAGAAGAGACCCAGTACTTC | CASSLGPAGGEETQYF | TRBD1 | TRBJ2-5 | TRBV5-1 | .
TGCGCCAGCAGCCCGGGCACCAGGGGAACCGGGGAGCTGTTTTTT | CASSPGTRGTGELFF | . | TRBJ2-2 | TRBV5-1 | many
TGTGCCAGCACCCTTCGGGCAGGGTTATACAATGAGCAGTTCTTC | CASTLRAGLYNEQFF | . | TRBJ2-1 | TRBV7-2 | few
TGTGCCAGCAGCGAGGACGGGGTTGGCTACACCTTC | CASSEDGVGYTF | . | TRBJ1-2 | TRBV12-3/TRBV12-4 | .
TGTGCCTGGAGCGGGGGTCGAAATCAGCCCCAGCATTTT | CAWSGGRNQPQHF | . | TRBJ1-5 | TRBV30 | many
TGTGCCAGCAGCTCCATTTCGACAGTAGGGAACACTGAAGCTTTCTTT | CASSSISTVGNTEAFF | . | TRBJ1-1 | TRBV7-2 | many
TGTGCCAGCAGCGCTCAGTTGATTCACTCCTATAATTCACCCCTCCACTTT | CASSAQLIHSYNSPLHF | . | TRBJ1-6 | TRBV7-9 | few
TGTGCCAGCAGCCAAGTTATAAAGGAGGAAGGCCAGGGTGGCTACACCTTC | CASSQVIKEEGQGGYTF | . | TRBJ1-2 | TRBV4-2 | many
TGTGCCAGCAGCTTACTAGGGGCCCAGCCCCAGCATTTT | CASSLLGAQPQHF | . | TRBJ1-5 | TRBV5-6 | many
TGTGCCAGCAGCTTAGCGCCAGACAGCTCAACTAATGAAAAACTGTTTTTT | CASSLAPDSSTNEKLFF | . | TRBJ1-4 | TRBV7-2 | few
TGCGCCAGCAGCTTCGGGGTCCAAGAGACCCAGTACTTC | CASSFGVQETQYF | . | TRBJ2-5 | TRBV5-1 | many
TGCAGTGCTCACTCTACAGTATCCGAGCAGTACTTC | CSAHSTVSEQYF | . | TRBJ2-7 | TRBV20-1 | many
TGCAGTGCCACAGGGGGCCCGAGTGAAAAACTGTTTTTT | CSATGGPSEKLFF | TRBD1 | TRBJ1-4 | TRBV20-1 | many
TGCGCCAGCAGCCTGGGACTAGCGGGGGCTCAAGGAGCAGATACGCAGTATTTT | CASSLGLAGAQGADTQYF | TRBD2 | TRBJ2-3 | TRBV5-1 | many
TGTGCCAGCAGCCACGGGAGTCGAAGTGAAGCTTTCTTT | CASSHGSRSEAFF | . | TRBJ1-1 | TRBV3-1 | many
TGTGCCACCAGTGATTTTGAGGGCCGGTCCTACAATGAGCAGTTCTTC | CATSDFEGRSYNEQFF | . | TRBJ2-1 | TRBV24-1 | many
TGCGCCAGCAGCACATCGGGTGCGAACACCGGGGAGCTGTTTTTT | CASSTSGANTGELFF | . | TRBJ2-2 | TRBV5-1 | many
TGTGCCAGCAGCTTTCGGGGGGGCTCCTACAATGAGCAGTTCTTC | CASSFRGGSYNEQFF | TRBD2 | TRBJ2-1 | TRBV5-4 | few
TGTGCCACCAGTGAGGCTAGCGCAAGCGGGGAGCTGTTTTTT | CATSEASASGELFF | . | TRBJ2-2 | TRBV24-1 | many
TGTGCCAGCAGTCAAACAGGGGTCCACACAGATACGCAGTATTTT | CASSQTGVHTDTQYF | TRBD1 | TRBJ2-3 | TRBV7-6 | .
TGCAGTGCTAGAGGGGGGAGCTACAATGAGCAGTTCTTC | CSARGGSYNEQFF | . | TRBJ2-1 | TRBV20-1 | many
TGCGCCAGCAGTGAGTCCGGCTTGGGGCAGCCCCAGCATTTT | CASSESGLGQPQHF | . | TRBJ1-5 | TRBV10-2 | .
TGTGCCAGCAGCTCCCCGAATACGGTTAACTATGGCTACACCTTC | CASSSPNTVNYGYTF | . | TRBJ1-2 | TRBV28 | .
TGCGCCAGCAGCCAAGAGGTTCAGTACACTGAAGCTTTCTTT | CASSQEVQYTEAFF | . | TRBJ1-1 | TRBV4-3 | many
TGCAGTGCTAGCTTTCTACCGGGACACCACTCTGGAAACACCATATATTTT | CSASFLPGHHSGNTIYF | . | TRBJ1-3 | TRBV20-1 | many
TGTGCCAGCAGCTTAGAGATGTACAGGCGAGGGAACACTGAAGCTTTCTTT | CASSLEMYRRGNTEAFF | . | TRBJ1-1 | TRBV7-8 | many
TGCGCCAGCACCCCCGGGACATACCAAGAGACCCAGTACTTC | CASTPGTYQETQYF | . | TRBJ2-5 | TRBV5-1 | many
TGTGCCAGCAGTGAAATTACGCGGGGGGAGAACACTGAAGCTTTCTTT | CASSEITRGENTEAFF | . | TRBJ1-1 | TRBV25-1 | many
TGTGCCAGCAGCCGAGGACTAAGCGGGTCTCTCTTCCCCTACGAGCAGTACTTC | CASSRGLSGSLFPYEQYF | . | TRBJ2-7 | TRBV2 | many
TGTGCCAGCAGCACCCGACAGGGAGAGACCCAGTACTTC | CASSTRQGETQYF | TRBD1 | TRBJ2-5 | TRBV9 | many
TGCAGTGCTAGGATGCTAGCGGGGGCCAGAGGGTACAATGAGCAGTTCTTC | CSARMLAGARGYNEQFF | TRBD2 | TRBJ2-1 | TRBV20-1 | few
TGTGCCAGCAGTTACTCGAACGGAAGGGGAGAGACCCAGTACTTC | CASSYSNGRGETQYF | . | TRBJ2-5 | TRBV6-5 | many
TGTGCCAGCACTCTGGGGGACAGTAGCACAGATACGCAGTATTTT | CASTLGDSSTDTQYF | TRBD1 | TRBJ2-3 | TRBV7-9 | few
TGCGCCAGCAGCACAGCTTTCAGCTACGAGCAGTACTTC | CASSTAFSYEQYF | . | TRBJ2-7 | TRBV5-1 | many
TGTGCCAGCAGGGACTTAGACAGGGCCTATCAAGGCTACACCTTC | CASRDLDRAYQGYTF | TRBD1 | TRBJ1-2 | TRBV4-2 | many
TGCGCCAGCAGGACTTCACCGGACAGGGGTCGAGGAAACACCATATATTTT | CASRTSPDRGRGNTIYF | TRBD1 | TRBJ1-3 | TRBV5-1 | .
TGCAGTGCTAGAGGCGCGGGGCGGGGGGGCACAGATACGCAGTATTTT | CSARGAGRGGTDTQYF | TRBD2 | TRBJ2-3 | TRBV20-1 | many
TGTGCCAGCGCCTTGGGACGCCCTAACAATGAGCAGTTCTTC | CASALGRPNNEQFF | . | TRBJ2-1 | TRBV12-3/TRBV12-4 | many
TGTGCCAGCACCTTGGGCGCTCGACAGGGTGAAAAACTGTTTTTT | CASTLGARQGEKLFF | TRBD1 | TRBJ1-4 | TRBV7-9 | many
TGTGCCATCAGTGACAGGGCCAAAGGGGACGAGCAGTACTTC | CAISDRAKGDEQYF | . | TRBJ2-7 | TRBV10-3 | .
TGTGCCAGCAAGTTGAGCCCGGGGGAAAAACTGTTTTTT | CASKLSPGEKLFF | . | TRBJ1-4 | TRBV6-5 | many
TGCGCCAGCAGCTTGGGTCCGAACACTGAAGCTTTCTTT | CASSLGPNTEAFF | . | TRBJ1-1 | TRBV5-1 | many
TGTGCCAGCTCGCTCGGACAGGCTGGGGCCAACGTCCTGACTTTC | CASSLGQAGANVLTF | TRBD1 | TRBJ2-6 | TRBV18 | many